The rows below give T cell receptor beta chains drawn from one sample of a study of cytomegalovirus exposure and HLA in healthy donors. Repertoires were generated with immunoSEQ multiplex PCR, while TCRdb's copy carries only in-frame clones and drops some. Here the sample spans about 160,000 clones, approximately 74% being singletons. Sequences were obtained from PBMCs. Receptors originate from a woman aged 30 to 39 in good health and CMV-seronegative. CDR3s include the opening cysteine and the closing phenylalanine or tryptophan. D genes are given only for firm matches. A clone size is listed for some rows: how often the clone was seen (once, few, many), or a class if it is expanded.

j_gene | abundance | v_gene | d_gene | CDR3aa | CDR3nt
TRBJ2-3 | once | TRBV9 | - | CASSHTDTQYF | TGTGCCAGCAGCCACACAGATACGCAGTATTTT
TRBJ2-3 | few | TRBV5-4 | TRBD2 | CASSSGLAGPTSTDTQYF | TGTGCCAGCAGCTCCGGACTAGCGGGACCTACCAGCACAGATACGCAGTATTTT
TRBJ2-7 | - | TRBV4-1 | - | CASSQVAREYEQYF | TGCGCCAGCAGCCAAGTGGCCAGGGAATACGAGCAGTACTTC
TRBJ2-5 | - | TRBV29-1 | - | CSVGTGQETQYF | TGCAGCGTTGGAACAGGTCAAGAGACCCAGTACTTC
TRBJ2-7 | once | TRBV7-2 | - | CASSLDFFGEQYF | TGTGCCAGCAGCTTAGACTTCTTCGGCGAGCAGTACTTC
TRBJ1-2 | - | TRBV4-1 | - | CASSQEDSYGYTF | TGCGCCAGCAGCCAAGAGGACAGCTATGGCTACACCTTC
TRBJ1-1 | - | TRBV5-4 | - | CASSLSPGITEAFF | TGTGCCAGCAGCTTGTCGCCAGGGATCACTGAAGCTTTCTTT
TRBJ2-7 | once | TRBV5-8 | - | CASSKTGPYEQYF | TGTGCCAGCAGTAAGACAGGCCCCTACGAGCAGTACTTC
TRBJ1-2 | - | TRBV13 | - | CASSSSRQASTSDGYTF | TGTGCCAGCAGCTCCTCTCGACAGGCCAGCACGTCAGATGGCTACACCTTC
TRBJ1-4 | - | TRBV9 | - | CASSVAGINEKLFF | TGTGCCAGCAGCGTAGCAGGGATCAATGAAAAACTGTTTTTT
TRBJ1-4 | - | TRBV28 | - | CASSTIENEKLFF | TGTGCCAGCAGTACCATAGAAAATGAAAAACTGTTTTTT
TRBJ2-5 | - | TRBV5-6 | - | CASSLVADYKETQYF | TGTGCCAGCAGCTTGGTAGCGGATTACAAAGAGACCCAGTACTTC
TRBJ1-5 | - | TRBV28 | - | CASSLSGGYSNQPQHF | TGTGCCAGCAGTTTAAGCGGTGGATATAGCAATCAGCCCCAGCATTTT
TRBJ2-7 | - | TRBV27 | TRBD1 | CASSFSGTAYEQYF | TGTGCCAGCAGTTTTAGTGGGACAGCTTACGAGCAGTACTTC
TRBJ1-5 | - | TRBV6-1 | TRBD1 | CASSRQGNQPQHF | TGTGCCAGCAGTAGACAGGGAAATCAGCCCCAGCATTTT
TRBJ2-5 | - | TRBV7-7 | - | CASSPAGGETQYF | TGTGCCAGCAGCCCCGCTGGGGGGGAGACCCAGTACTTC
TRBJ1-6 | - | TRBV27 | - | CASSSPRNSPLHF | TGTGCCAGCAGTTCCCCGCGTAATTCACCCCTCCACTTT
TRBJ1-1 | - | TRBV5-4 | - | CASSSLQNTEAFF | TGTGCCAGCAGCTCCTTACAGAACACTGAAGCTTTCTTT
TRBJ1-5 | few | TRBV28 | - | CAIGQFNQPQHF | TGTGCCATTGGACAGTTCAATCAGCCCCAGCATTTT
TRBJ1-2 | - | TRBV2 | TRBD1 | CASTEQGAYGYTF | TGTGCCAGCACTGAACAGGGGGCCTATGGCTACACCTTC
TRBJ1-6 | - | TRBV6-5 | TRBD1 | CASKTRTGWSPLHF | TGTGCCAGCAAAACAAGGACAGGGTGGTCACCCCTCCACTTT
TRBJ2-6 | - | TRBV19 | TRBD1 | CASSVQGAGANVLTF | TGTGCCAGTAGTGTACAGGGGGCTGGGGCCAACGTCCTGACTTTC
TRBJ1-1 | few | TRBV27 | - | CASRDRSGTFTEAFF | TGTGCCAGCAGAGACCGGAGCGGGACTTTTACTGAAGCTTTCTTT
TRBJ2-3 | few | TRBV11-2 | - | CASSLGVSDTQYF | TGTGCCAGCAGCTTAGGAGTCTCAGATACGCAGTATTTT
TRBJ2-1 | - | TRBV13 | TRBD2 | CASSGGLAGYNEQFF | TGTGCCAGCAGCGGGGGACTAGCGGGTTACAATGAGCAGTTCTTC
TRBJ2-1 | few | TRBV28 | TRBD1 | CASSPTGRYFNEQFF | TGTGCCAGCAGTCCGACAGGGAGATATTTCAATGAGCAGTTCTTC
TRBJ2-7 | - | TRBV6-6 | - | CASRDISYEQYF | TGTGCCAGCAGGGACATTTCCTACGAGCAGTACTTC
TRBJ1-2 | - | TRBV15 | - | CATSRAIDSYGYTF | TGTGCCACCAGCAGAGCAATAGACAGCTATGGCTACACCTTC
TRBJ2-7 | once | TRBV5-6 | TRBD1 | CASSFDQGALRSYEQYF | TGTGCCAGCAGCTTCGACCAGGGGGCCCTCCGCTCCTACGAGCAGTACTTC
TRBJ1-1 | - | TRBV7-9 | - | CASSPGTEAFF | TGTGCCAGCAGCCCGGGGACTGAAGCTTTCTTT
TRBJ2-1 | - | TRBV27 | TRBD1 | CASSFLENRDRVYEQFF | TGTGCCAGCAGTTTTCTCGAGAACCGGGACAGGGTCTATGAGCAGTTCTTC
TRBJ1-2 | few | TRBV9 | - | CASSQSEANYGYTF | TGTGCCAGCAGCCAGAGCGAAGCTAACTATGGCTACACCTTC
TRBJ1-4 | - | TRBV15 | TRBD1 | CATSRGTGSEKLFF | TGTGCCACCAGCAGAGGGACAGGGAGTGAAAAACTGTTTTTT
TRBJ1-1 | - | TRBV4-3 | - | CASSQERRTEAFF | TGCGCCAGCAGCCAAGAACGGCGGACTGAAGCTTTCTTT